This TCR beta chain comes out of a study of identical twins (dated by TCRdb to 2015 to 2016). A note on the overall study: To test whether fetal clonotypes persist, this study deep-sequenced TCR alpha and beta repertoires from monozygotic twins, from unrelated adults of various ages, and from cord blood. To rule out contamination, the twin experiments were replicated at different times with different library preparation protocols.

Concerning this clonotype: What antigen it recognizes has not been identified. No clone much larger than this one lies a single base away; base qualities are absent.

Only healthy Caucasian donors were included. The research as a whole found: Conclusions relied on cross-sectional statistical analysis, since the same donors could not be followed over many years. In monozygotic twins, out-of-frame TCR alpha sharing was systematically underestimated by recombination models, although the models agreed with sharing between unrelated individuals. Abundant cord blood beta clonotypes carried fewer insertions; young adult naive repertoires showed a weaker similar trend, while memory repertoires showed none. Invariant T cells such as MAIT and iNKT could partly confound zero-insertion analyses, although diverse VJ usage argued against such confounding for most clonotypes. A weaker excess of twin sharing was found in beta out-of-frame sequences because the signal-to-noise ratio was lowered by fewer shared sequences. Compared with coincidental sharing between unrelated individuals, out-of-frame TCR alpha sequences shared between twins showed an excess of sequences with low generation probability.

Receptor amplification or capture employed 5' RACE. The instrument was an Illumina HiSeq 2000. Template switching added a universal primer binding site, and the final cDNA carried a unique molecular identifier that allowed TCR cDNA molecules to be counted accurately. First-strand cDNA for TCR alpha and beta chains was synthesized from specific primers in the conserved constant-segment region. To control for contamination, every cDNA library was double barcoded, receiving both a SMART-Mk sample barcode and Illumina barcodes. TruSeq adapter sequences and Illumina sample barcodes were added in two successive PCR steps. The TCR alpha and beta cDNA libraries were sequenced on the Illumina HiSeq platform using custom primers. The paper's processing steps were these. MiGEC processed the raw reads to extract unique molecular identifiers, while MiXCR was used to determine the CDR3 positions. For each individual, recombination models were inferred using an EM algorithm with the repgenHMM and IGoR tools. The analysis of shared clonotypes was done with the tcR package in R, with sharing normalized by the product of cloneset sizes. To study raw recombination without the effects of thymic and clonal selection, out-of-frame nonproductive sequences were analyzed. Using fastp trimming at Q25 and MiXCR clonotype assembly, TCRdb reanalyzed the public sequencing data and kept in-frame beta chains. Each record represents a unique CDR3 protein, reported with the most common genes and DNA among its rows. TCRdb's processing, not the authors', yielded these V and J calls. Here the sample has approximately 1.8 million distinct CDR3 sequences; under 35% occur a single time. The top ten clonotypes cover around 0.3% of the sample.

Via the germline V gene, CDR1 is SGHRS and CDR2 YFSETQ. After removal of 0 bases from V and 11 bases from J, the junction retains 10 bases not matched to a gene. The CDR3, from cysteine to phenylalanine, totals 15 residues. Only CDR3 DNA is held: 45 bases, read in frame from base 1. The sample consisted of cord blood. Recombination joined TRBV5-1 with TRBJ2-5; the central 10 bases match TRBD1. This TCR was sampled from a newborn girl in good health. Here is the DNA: TGCGCCAGCAGCTTGGCGGGGACAGGGGCCAATGAGCAGTACTTC. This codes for CASSLAGTGANEQYF.